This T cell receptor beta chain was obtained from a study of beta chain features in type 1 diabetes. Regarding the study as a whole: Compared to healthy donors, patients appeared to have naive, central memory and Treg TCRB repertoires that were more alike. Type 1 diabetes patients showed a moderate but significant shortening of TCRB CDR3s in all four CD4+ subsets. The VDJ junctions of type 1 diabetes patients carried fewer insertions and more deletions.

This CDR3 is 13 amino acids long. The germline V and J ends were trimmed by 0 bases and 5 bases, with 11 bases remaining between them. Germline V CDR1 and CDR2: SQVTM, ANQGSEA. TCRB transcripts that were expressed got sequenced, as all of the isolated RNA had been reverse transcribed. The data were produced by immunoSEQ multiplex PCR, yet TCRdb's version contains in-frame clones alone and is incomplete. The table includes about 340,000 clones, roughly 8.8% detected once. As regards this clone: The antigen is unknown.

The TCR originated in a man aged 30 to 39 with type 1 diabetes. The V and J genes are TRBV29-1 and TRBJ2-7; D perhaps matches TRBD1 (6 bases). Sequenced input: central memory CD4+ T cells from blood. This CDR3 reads CSVEEQGGNEQYF. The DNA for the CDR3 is TGCAGCGTTGAAGAACAGGGCGGAAACGAGCAGTACTTC.